Listed below are T cell receptor beta chains from one sample, sequenced in a study of blood T cell repertoires in COVID-19. Assay used: immunoSEQ multiplex PCR; TCRdb lists only in-frame clones, some missing. The table shows around 300,000 clones, with 88% occurring only once. Sequenced material: PBMCs or T cells enriched from blood (not recorded which). The receptors come from a woman aged 60-75 years in a cohort exposed to, infected with or recovered from COVID-19 (not recorded which). Each CDR3 is given with its conserved first and last residue. D genes are given only for firm matches. Clone size appears in some rows only: once, few, many, or a class for an expanded clone.

CDR3nt: TGTGCCAGCAGCTTAGGCGGGAGGGCCTCCTACAATGAGCAGTTCTTC
CDR3aa: CASSLGGRASYNEQFF
v_gene: TRBV11-2
abundance: once
j_gene: TRBJ2-1
d_gene: TRBD2

CDR3nt: TGTGCCAGCTCATCATTAGCGGGAGAGAACACCGGGGAGCTGTTTTTT
CDR3aa: CASSSLAGENTGELFF
v_gene: TRBV18
abundance: .
j_gene: TRBJ2-2
d_gene: TRBD2

CDR3nt: TGTGCCAGCAGCTTCCGACGGGCGGGAGGGAGGAATGAGCAGTTCTTC
CDR3aa: CASSFRRAGGRNEQFF
v_gene: TRBV7-9
abundance: .
j_gene: TRBJ2-1
d_gene: TRBD2

CDR3nt: TGTGCCAGCAGCCCCCAGGGAAATCAGCCCCAGCATTTT
CDR3aa: CASSPQGNQPQHF
v_gene: TRBV14
abundance: few
j_gene: TRBJ1-5
d_gene: .

CDR3nt: TGTGCCAGCGGCGGGACTATGAACACCGGGGAGCTGTTTTTT
CDR3aa: CASGGTMNTGELFF
v_gene: TRBV2
abundance: .
j_gene: TRBJ2-2
d_gene: TRBD2

CDR3nt: TGTGCCAGCAGTTTGGTCCCAGCGGGGTACACAGATACGCAGTATTTT
CDR3aa: CASSLVPAGYTDTQYF
v_gene: TRBV28
abundance: .
j_gene: TRBJ2-3
d_gene: TRBD2

CDR3nt: TGTGCCAGCAGTTCAATAGCGGGAGCGTGGGGGGAGCTGTTTTTT
CDR3aa: CASSSIAGAWGELFF
v_gene: TRBV27
abundance: .
j_gene: TRBJ2-2
d_gene: TRBD2

CDR3nt: TGTGCCAGCAGCTTAGTCCCCGGACTAGCGGGAGTTGAGCAGTTCTTC
CDR3aa: CASSLVPGLAGVEQFF
v_gene: TRBV7-9
abundance: .
j_gene: TRBJ2-1
d_gene: TRBD2

CDR3nt: TGTGCCTGGAGTGTACTAGTAGGCAGAACTAACACTGAAGCTTTCTTT
CDR3aa: CAWSVLVGRTNTEAFF
v_gene: TRBV30
abundance: .
j_gene: TRBJ1-1
d_gene: .

CDR3nt: TGTGCCAGCAGTTGGAATACAGAGCCCCAGCATTTT
CDR3aa: CASSWNTEPQHF
v_gene: TRBV6-2/TRBV6-3
abundance: .
j_gene: TRBJ1-5
d_gene: .

CDR3nt: TGTGCCAGCAGCTTCGGAATAGGGGCAGATACGCAGTATTTT
CDR3aa: CASSFGIGADTQYF
v_gene: TRBV11-3
abundance: once
j_gene: TRBJ2-3
d_gene: .

CDR3nt: TGTGCCAGCAGTCGTTACAGGGTCGACAATGAGCAGTTCTTC
CDR3aa: CASSRYRVDNEQFF
v_gene: TRBV27
abundance: .
j_gene: TRBJ2-1
d_gene: .

CDR3nt: TGCGCCAGCAACCGGGACACAAACACCGGGGAGCTGTTTTTT
CDR3aa: CASNRDTNTGELFF
v_gene: TRBV10-1
abundance: .
j_gene: TRBJ2-2
d_gene: .

CDR3nt: TGTGCCAGTAGGGCAGGCCGGGAATATAGCAATCAGCCCCAGCATTTT
CDR3aa: CASRAGREYSNQPQHF
v_gene: TRBV19
abundance: .
j_gene: TRBJ1-5
d_gene: .

CDR3nt: TGCGCCAGCAGCTTTTATCCGGGGGAAAACTACGAGCAGTACTTC
CDR3aa: CASSFYPGENYEQYF
v_gene: TRBV5-1
abundance: .
j_gene: TRBJ2-7
d_gene: .

CDR3nt: TGTGCCTGGAGTGGAGGGAGTGCAGATACGCAGTATTTT
CDR3aa: CAWSGGSADTQYF
v_gene: TRBV30
abundance: .
j_gene: TRBJ2-3
d_gene: .

CDR3nt: TGTGCCAGCAGTGAAGGGGACACCTCGCTCTCAGGCTACACCTTC
CDR3aa: CASSEGDTSLSGYTF
v_gene: TRBV6-1
abundance: .
j_gene: TRBJ1-2
d_gene: .

CDR3nt: TGCAGTGCTAGTCGGGAACTAACGAGCACAGATACGCAGTATTTT
CDR3aa: CSASRELTSTDTQYF
v_gene: TRBV20-1
abundance: .
j_gene: TRBJ2-3
d_gene: .

CDR3nt: TGTGCCACCAGTGATTCCCGCGGGGCCAATTCACCCCTCCACTTT
CDR3aa: CATSDSRGANSPLHF
v_gene: TRBV24-1
abundance: .
j_gene: TRBJ1-6
d_gene: .

CDR3nt: TGTGCCAGTAGTATAGATCTCTCGGATCGAACAGGGACCATGAACACTGAAGCTTTCTTT
CDR3aa: CASSIDLSDRTGTMNTEAFF
v_gene: TRBV19
abundance: .
j_gene: TRBJ1-1
d_gene: .

CDR3nt: TGCGCCAGCAGTGAGTCGACATCGGAAGAGACCCAGTACTTC
CDR3aa: CASSESTSEETQYF
v_gene: TRBV10-1
abundance: .
j_gene: TRBJ2-5
d_gene: .

CDR3nt: TGTGCCTGGAGTGGGAGTGTCACTAATGAAAAACTGTTTTTT
CDR3aa: CAWSGSVTNEKLFF
v_gene: TRBV30
abundance: .
j_gene: TRBJ1-4
d_gene: .

CDR3nt: TGTGCCAGCAGCTCCGGGCTCTCCCTAGCGGGAGAAAGTGAGCAGTTCTTC
CDR3aa: CASSSGLSLAGESEQFF
v_gene: TRBV11-3
abundance: .
j_gene: TRBJ2-1
d_gene: TRBD2

CDR3nt: TGTGCCAGCGCCTCGCGCTCCTATAATTCACCCCTCCACTTT
CDR3aa: CASASRSYNSPLHF
v_gene: TRBV6-5
abundance: few
j_gene: TRBJ1-6
d_gene: .

CDR3nt: TGCGCCAGCAGCTCAAATAGCGGGAGGCTAGAGACCCAGTACTTC
CDR3aa: CASSSNSGRLETQYF
v_gene: TRBV5-1
abundance: .
j_gene: TRBJ2-5
d_gene: TRBD2